The present T cell receptor beta chain was sequenced within a study of blood T cell repertoires in COVID-19 (TCRdb year 2020). Looking at the study overall: Collaborator samples came from the United States, Italy and Spain and covered acute and convalescent phases of COVID-19. The material from the prospective study consisted of cDNA or gDNA derived from T cells, B-cell-depleted T cells, or PBMCs. The dataset comprised deeply sampled blood TCRbeta repertoires from subjects exposed to, actively infected with, or recovered from COVID-19. The repertoires were released in a freely available public database intended as a resource for research on the immune response to SARS-CoV-2. The samples were drawn from the first 160 participants of the ongoing ImmuneRACE study and from some 1,300 subjects provided by 6 global collaborators. A de-identified subject ID, COVID-19 status, age in years and sex were almost always included in the sample metadata. Where HLA class I and class II types were available, the types were taken from metadata supplied by the sample provider, not from assay-based typing.

Collaborating institutions collected whole blood in K2EDTA tubes following their own protocols. For TCRbeta analysis, collaborator samples were shipped as frozen whole blood, as isolated PBMCs, or as DNA extracted from either sample type. Remarks on this clone: Its antigen remains unidentified. Nothing much larger sits one base from this clone, and base qualities are not available.

CDR1 and CDR2 were assigned from the germline V gene as KGHSH and LQKENI. The CDR3, cysteine through phenylalanine, is 16 amino acids long. Here the CDR3 DNA is all that survives: 48 bases in frame from base 1. Trimming removed 0 bases from V and 6 bases from J; the gene matches leave 9 bases unexplained. TCRbeta CDR3 regions were amplified from genomic DNA using the immunoSEQ Assay, a bias-controlled multiplex PCR. The published analysis was carried out like this. The number of nucleated cells in each sample was estimated from the amplification of reference gene primers within the assay. Sequence reads were collapsed and filtered to measure the absolute abundance of every unique TCRbeta CDR3 rearrangement. For each sample, productive Simpson clonality was calculated as the square root of Simpson's diversity index over productive rearrangements. This is the immuneACCESS table as TCRdb keeps it, with only in-frame sequences that have V and J called. A part of the clones is gone; compared with another copy, unresolved V genes explain less than half, and the rest is unexplained. That table is the source of V, J and clone size, and D and trimming were worked out from the DNA. This sample is represented by about 52,000 clones; 70% to 90% of them were singletons. The ten top clones hold 12% to 15% of the sample.

The full study reports these points: The quantity of clinical and demographic metadata differed by source and by participant and was supplied without curation.

The clonotype originates from a man aged 65 to 85 with acute or convalescent COVID-19. The sequenced material came from peripheral blood. Recombination joined TRBV18 with TRBJ1-1; TRBD1 matches 8 bases in the middle. The DNA is TGTGCCAGCTCACCACCGCCAGGGGGCCGGGACGCTGAAGCTTTCTTT. Its translation is CASSPPPGGRDAEAFF.